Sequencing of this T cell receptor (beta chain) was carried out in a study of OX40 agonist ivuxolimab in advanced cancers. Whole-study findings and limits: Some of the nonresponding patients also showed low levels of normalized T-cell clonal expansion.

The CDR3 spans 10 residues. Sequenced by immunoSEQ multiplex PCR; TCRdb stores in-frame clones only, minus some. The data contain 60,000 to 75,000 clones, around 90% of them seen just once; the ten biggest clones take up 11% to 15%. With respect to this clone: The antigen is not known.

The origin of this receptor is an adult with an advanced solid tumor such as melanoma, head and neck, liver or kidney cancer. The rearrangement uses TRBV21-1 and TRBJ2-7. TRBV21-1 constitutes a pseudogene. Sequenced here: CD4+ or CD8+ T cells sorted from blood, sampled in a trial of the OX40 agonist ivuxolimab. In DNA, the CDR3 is TGTGCCAGCAGCAGAGGGACCTTATTCTTC. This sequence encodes CASSRGTLFF.